This T cell receptor beta chain was recovered during a study of blood T cell repertoires in COVID-19. Study background: Specimens from acute and convalescent COVID-19 originated in the United States, Italy and Spain.

V gave up 5 bases and J gave up 12 bases; unmatched junction bases: 5. The CDR3 runs to 14 residues. CDR1 and CDR2 from the germline V gene are LNHDA and SQIVND (reference sequence). Original processing notes: Reference gene primer amplification gave nucleated cell count estimates. Only in-frame clones appear in the TCRdb table, and some are missing; sequencing was by immunoSEQ multiplex PCR. V and J calls and clone size are as listed in that table; D and trimming were resolved from the DNA. The sample records approximately 24,000 clones, approximately 92% being singletons. The chain is built from TRBV19 and TRBJ1-6, with TRBD1 matching over 12 bases. This clonotype originated in a human donor in a cohort sampled during active COVID-19. Sequenced sample: peripheral blood. The CDR3 region has the DNA TGTGCCAGTAGTGCGGGACAGGGGGCAGGACCCCTCCACTTT. Translation: CASSAGQGAGPLHF.